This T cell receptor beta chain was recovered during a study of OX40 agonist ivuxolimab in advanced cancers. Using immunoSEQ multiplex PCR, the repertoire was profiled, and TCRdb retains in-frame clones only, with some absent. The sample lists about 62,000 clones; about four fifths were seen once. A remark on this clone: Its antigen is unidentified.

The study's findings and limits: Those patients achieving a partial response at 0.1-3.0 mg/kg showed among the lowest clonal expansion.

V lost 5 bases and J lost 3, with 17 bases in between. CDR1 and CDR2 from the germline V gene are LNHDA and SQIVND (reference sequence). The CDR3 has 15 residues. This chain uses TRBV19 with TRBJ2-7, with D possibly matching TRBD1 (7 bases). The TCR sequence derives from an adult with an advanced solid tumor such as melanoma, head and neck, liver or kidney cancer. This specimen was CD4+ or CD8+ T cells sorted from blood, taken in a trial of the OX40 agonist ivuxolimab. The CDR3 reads CASSGGTASVYEQYF. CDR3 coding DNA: TGTGCCAGTAGTGGAGGGACAGCCTCGGTCTACGAGCAGTACTTC.